The 10 T cell receptor beta chains given below trace back to one sample, sequenced in a study of Graves' ophthalmopathy and Graves' hyperthyroidism. Amplification targeted the TCR beta CDR3 regions, with RNA transcripts as the source material. An initial RT-PCR round employing HTBI primers preceded a second-round multiplex PCR. TCRdb recomputed calls from the multiplex PCR reads with MiXCR, one row per CDR3 protein. This table has about 1.1 million distinct CDR3 sequences, 36% appearing once. Sequenced material: peripheral blood or thyroid tissue (not recorded which). The receptor source for this set is an adult man with Graves' hyperthyroidism.

Details on this clonotype: The conserved final phenylalanine or tryptophan is absent from the CDR3, which likely points to a read error. It is unclear where the CDR3 begins or ends on the DNA, so no DNA is shown, and the CDR3 is as TCRdb lists it. This chain joins TRBV7-2 and TRBJ1-6; the D call of TRBD1 is as the table states it, not checked on the DNA. Looked up from germline, CDR1 is SGHTA and CDR2 is FQGNSA. The CDR3 has 13 amino acids, counting both end residues. The CDR3 loop is CASTSRGAGTGVL.

This clonotype was counted at least ten times. The V call is TRBV29-1, the J call TRBJ2-6; D is undetermined. The V gene's germline CDR1 is SQVTM and CDR2 ANQGSEA. V shed 2 bases and J shed 0 bases, with 5 bases lying between them. The CDR3 contains 14 residues. CDR3 amino acids: CSVEIASGANVLTF. Written as DNA, the CDR3 is TGCAGCGTTGAAATCGCCTCTGGGGCCAACGTCCTGACTTTC.

The gene calls are TRBV5-6 and TRBJ1-4; 8 nucleotides agree with TRBD1. V was pared by 4 bases and J by 10 bases, with 6 bases of the junction left unmatched. Germline V gene data show CDR1 as SGHDT and CDR2 as YYEEEE. This CDR3 comprises 13 residues. The CDR3 region is CASSEGTGGKLFF. CDR3 in DNA: TGTGCCAGCAGCGAGGGGACAGGCGGAAAACTGTTTTTT.

The J gene is TRBJ2-7, the V gene TRBV7-2; D gene uncertain. CDR3 length: 17 amino acids. The V end lost 1 base, the J end lost 2 bases, and 18 bases lay between the germline ends. Germline loops: CDR1 SGHTA, CDR2 FQGNSA. The CDR3 nucleotides are TGTGCCAGCAGCTTAGATTCAGGACCTTTTACCCCCTACGAGCAGTACTTC. Amino acid sequence: CASSLDSGPFTPYEQYF.

The chain joins TRBV29-1 to TRBJ2-2; a possible D gene is TRBD1 (5 bases). Trimming removed 6 bases at V and 8 bases at J, with 10 bases between. CDR3 length: 11 residues. Per germline, CDR1 SQVTM and CDR2 ANQGSEA. CDR3 sequence (DNA): TGCAGCGTCTATACAGGAGGGGAGCTGTTTTTT. Amino acid sequence: CSVYTGGELFF.

This clonotype appeared a few times. This chain links TRBV11-1 with TRBJ2-7, with unresolved D. The CDR3 is 18 residues long. V was cut by 0 bases and J by 1 base, with 19 bases left in between. Germline V gives CDR1 SGHAT, CDR2 FQDESV (reference sequence). CDR3 sequence: CASSLAWATLWESYEQYF. The CDR3 DNA reads TGTGCCAGCAGCTTAGCGTGGGCTACCCTTTGGGAATCCTACGAGCAGTACTTC. Combining the CDR3 with reference TRBV11-1 and TRBJ2-7 gives the whole variable domain EAEVAQSPRYKITEKSQAVAFWCDPISGHATLYWYRQILGQGPELLVQFQDESVVDDSQLPKDRFSAERLKGVDSTLKIQPAELGDSAMYLCASSLAWATLWESYEQYFGPGTRLTVT.

A word on this clonotype: Just one base apart from a much larger clone, this may be a read error. This rearrangement joins TRBV7-6 to TRBJ1-4; weak D call: TRBD1 (5 bases). The CDR3 runs to 13 residues. The germline V gene has CDR1 SGHVS and CDR2 FNYEAQ. V lost 1 base and J lost 14, with 14 bases in between. The CDR3 bases are TGTGCCAGCAGCTTAGTGGAAGGGGTCATGCTGTTTTTT. Translation gives CASSLVEGVMLFF.

This clonotype was counted at least ten times. The rearrangement links TRBV9 to TRBJ1-2; TRBD1 matches at 7 bases. Germline CDR1 and CDR2: SGDLS and YYNGEE. CDR3 length: 15 amino acids. V lost 0 bases and J lost 2; bases outside the gene matches: 4. The DNA of the CDR3 is TGTGCCAGCAGCGTAGGAGGGGGCAGGAACTATGGCTACACCTTC. This encodes CASSVGGGRNYGYTF.

This clonotype was observed many times. The chain joins TRBV7-6 to TRBJ1-5; no clear D. V was cut by 1 base and J by 0 bases, with 13 bases left in between. CDR1 and CDR2 from the germline V gene are SGHVS and FNYEAQ. The CDR3 spans 17 residues. The CDR3 region is CASSLDMATYSNQPQHF. DNA of the CDR3: TGTGCCAGCAGCTTAGACATGGCAACATATAGCAATCAGCCCCAGCATTTT.

The V gene is TRBV19, the J gene TRBJ2-6; TRBD1 aligns across 8 bases. CDR1 and CDR2 (germline): LNHDA, SQIVND (reference sequence). Trimming removed 6 bases from V and 0 bases from J; junction bases left unmatched: 7. The CDR3 extends over 17 amino acids. CDR3 amino acids: CASRRGQEYSGANVLTF. The CDR3, as DNA: TGTGCCAGTAGGCGGGGACAGGAATACTCTGGGGCCAACGTCCTGACTTTC.